The 24 T cell receptor beta chains below all came from one sample that was sequenced in a study of cytomegalovirus exposure and HLA in healthy donors. With 60 Vbeta and 13 Jbeta primers, the PCR was carried out. Generated by immunoSEQ multiplex PCR, the TCRdb table keeps only in-frame clones and is missing some. The sample comprises tens of thousands of clones, 78% of which are singletons, and around 8.9% rests with the top ten. Sequencing was performed on PBMCs. These receptor sequences come from a woman aged 40 to 55 in good health and CMV-seropositive.

The chain recombines TRBV9 with TRBJ1-1; D is unclear. The CDR3 is 13 amino acids. The V gene lost 3 bases and the J gene lost 4 bases, with 10 bases spanning the gap. Germline values: CDR1 SGDLS, CDR2 YYNGEE. The CDR3 region has the DNA TGTGCCAGCAGCGACAGACCGTTCACTGAAGCTTTCTTT. Amino acids: CASSDRPFTEAFF.

The genes are TRBV7-9 and TRBJ1-1, with D perhaps TRBD1 (5 bases). V was clipped by 0 bases and J by 6 bases, with 11 bases between them. Germline V gene sequence: CDR1 SEHNR, CDR2 FQNEAQ (reference sequence). This CDR3 region has 14 residues. CDR3 DNA sequence: TGTGCCAGCAGCTTAGCGGGGGGGTACTCTGAAGCTTTCTTT. Translating gives CASSLAGGYSEAFF.

The chain links TRBV7-2 to TRBJ2-7; D is unresolved. Trimming took off 2 bases at V and 2 bases at J, with 10 bases between the two ends. Germline V gene lookup returns CDR1 SGHTA and CDR2 FQGNSA. The CDR3 is 14 residues long. CDR3 nucleotide sequence: TGTGCCAGCAGCTTATCTCCCCTAACCTACGAGCAGTACTTC. Translating gives CASSLSPLTYEQYF.

V gene TRBV6-4 combines with J gene TRBJ1-1; D call uncertain. CDR3 length equals 12 residues. In germline, CDR1 is MRHNA, CDR2 SNTAGT. Deletions cut 4 bases from V and 7 bases from J, with 10 bases between. CDR3 residues: CASSGGKVEAFF. CDR3 DNA sequence: TGTGCCAGCAGTGGAGGTAAGGTTGAAGCTTTCTTT.

In its sample, this clone was seen once. The chain is built from TRBV30 and TRBJ2-3, with D possibly being TRBD2 (7 bases). V lost 0 bases and J 4 bases, leaving 14 bases between the germline ends. The CDR3 has 15 residues. The germline V gene has CDR1 GTSNPN and CDR2 SVGIG (reference sequence). The CDR3 reads CAWSVLGGDADTQYF. The CDR3 bases are TGTGCCTGGAGTGTACTAGGGGGGGACGCAGATACGCAGTATTTT.

CDR3 sequence reads: CASSDRGYGYTF. Here the CDR3 DNA reads TGTGCCAGCAGTGACAGGGGCTATGGCTACACCTTC. The V and J genes are TRBV6-5 and TRBJ1-2, with 8 bases aligning to TRBD1. Germline-derived CDR1 and CDR2 are MNHEY and SVGAGI. The J segment lost 4 bases and the V segment lost 5 bases, leaving 0 bases of the junction unmatched. The CDR3 runs to 12 residues.

As DNA, the CDR3 is TGTGCCAGCAGCGCTTTATCCGGGACAGGGGACTACGAGCAGTACTTC. Translated, it gives CASSALSGTGDYEQYF. The J gene is TRBJ2-7, the V gene TRBV4-2; 10 positions match TRBD1. The V gene's germline CDR1 is LGHNA and CDR2 YNFKEQ. The CDR3 totals 16 residues. The V segment lost 5 bases and the J segment 3 bases; nucleotides outside the gene matches: 10.

This chain uses TRBV18 with TRBJ1-1, with D possibly matching TRBD1 (6 bases). This CDR3 comprises 14 residues. Germline CDR1 KGHSH, CDR2 LQKENI. Trimming left V 2 bases short and J 6 bases short, with 13 bases between. CDR3 protein: CASSPGDIGAEAFF. Written as DNA, the CDR3 is TGTGCCAGCTCACCAGGGGACATTGGGGCTGAAGCTTTCTTT. The entire variable domain, with the rest obtained from reference TRBV18 and TRBJ1-1, is as follows: NAGVMQNPRHLVRRRGQEARLRCSPMKGHSHVYWYRQLPEEGLKFMVYLQKENIIDESGMPKERFSAEFPKEGPSILRIQQVVRGDSAAYFCASSPGDIGAEAFFGQGTRLTVV.

This clone was recorded a few times. The chain is built from TRBV2 and TRBJ1-6; tentative D call: TRBD1 (5 bases). CDR3 length equals 14 residues. Germline-derived CDR1 and CDR2 are SNHLY and FYNNEI. Trimming stripped 3 bases from V and 6 bases from J, with 9 bases between. CDR3 in amino acids: CASSEGPSNSPLHF. The CDR3 DNA reads as TGTGCCAGCAGTGAGGGGCCGTCTAATTCACCCCTCCACTTT.

The genes are TRBV15 and TRBJ2-5; weak D call: TRBD1 (6 bases). The J call is uncertain, as TRBJ2-7 better fits the DNA end. This CDR3 comprises 14 residues. The germline V gene encodes CDR1 LNHNV and CDR2 YYDKDF (reference sequence). The DNA of the CDR3 is TGTGCCACCAGCAGCGCGATACAGGGTCGCGAGCAGTACTTC. Amino acid sequence: CATSSAIQGREQYF.

The V call is TRBV6-6, the J call TRBJ1-5; 8 bases are shared with TRBD1. The junction had 4 bases not matched to a gene; V was cut back by 6 bases and J by 6 bases. The CDR3 has 13 residues. Germline-derived CDR1 and CDR2 are MNHNY and SVGAGI (reference sequence). As DNA, the CDR3 is TGTGCCAGCAGCATTGACAGGGGTCAGCCCCAGCATTTT. Translated, it gives CASSIDRGQPQHF.

This clone appeared once. The chain couples TRBV7-2 to TRBJ2-3; D might be TRBD1 (5 bases). V was clipped by 4 bases and J by 4 bases, with 12 bases between them. The CDR3 covers 14 residues. Germline CDR1 and CDR2: SGHTA and FQGNSA. In DNA, the CDR3 is TGTGCCAGCAGCTACAGGTCCCGCCCAGATACGCAGTATTTT. This gives the protein CASSYRSRPDTQYF. Using reference TRBV7-2 and TRBJ2-3 for the parts outside the CDR3, the full variable domain is GAGVSQSPSNKVTEKGKDVELRCDPISGHTALYWYRQSLGQGLEFLIYFQGNSAPDKSGLPSDRFSAERTGGSVSTLTIQRTQQEDSAVYLCASSYRSRPDTQYFGPGTRLTVL.

This clone was observed a handful of times. This CDR3 is also generated by other DNA sequences in the sample. The chain has TRBV6-4 and TRBJ1-2; D not resolved. CDR1 MRHNA and CDR2 SNTAGT come from the germline V gene. V was pared by 9 bases and J by 4 bases, with 18 bases between. This CDR3 has 14 residues. The CDR3 nucleotides are TGTGCCAGTACCAGTGATTCCGGCGGCTATGGCTACACCTTC. It translates to CASTSDSGGYGYTF.

V is TRBV27 and J is TRBJ1-3; 7 bases agree with TRBD1. The J segment lost 8 bases and the V segment lost 5 bases, leaving 12 bases of the junction unmatched. This CDR3 has 15 residues. Germline V lookup: CDR1 MNHEY, CDR2 SMNVEV (reference sequence). CDR3 sequence: CASSATTQGWDTIYF. CDR3 nucleotides: TGTGCCAGCAGTGCGACGACACAGGGGTGGGACACCATATATTTT.

In regard to this clone: Germline and junction disagree at one end, which may indicate a read error. The chain combines TRBV7-9 with TRBJ1-1; D ambiguous. Germline assignment: CDR1 SEHNR and CDR2 FQNEAQ (reference sequence). The CDR3 runs to 15 residues. In DNA, the CDR3 is TGTTCCAGCAGCCCCCGTGGTCAACAGAACACTGAAGCTTTCTTT. This encodes CSSSPRGQQNTEAFF.

The chain recombines TRBV7-2 with TRBJ2-5; 8 bases map to TRBD2. The germline V gene has CDR1 SGHTA and CDR2 FQGNSA. V lost 0 bases to trimming and J lost 3 bases; unmatched junction nucleotides: 6. The CDR3 is 16 amino acids. CDR3 residues: CASSLAVARGEETQYF. As DNA, the CDR3 is TGTGCCAGCAGCTTAGCGGTGGCGCGGGGGGAAGAGACCCAGTACTTC.

The chain has TRBV4-2 and TRBJ1-2; D is possibly TRBD1 (5 bases). The CDR3 sequence is 15 residues long. Trimming shortened V by 0 bases and J by 8 bases, and 16 bases separated the two germline ends. Germline-derived CDR1 and CDR2 are LGHNA and YNFKEQ. The CDR3, as DNA: TGTGCCAGCAGCCAAGACCTTGGACACAACGGGGGCTACACCTTC. The encoded protein is CASSQDLGHNGGYTF.

This clone has a handful of counts. The V gene is TRBV11-2, the J gene TRBJ2-7, with 11 bases that match TRBD1. There are 16 residues in the CDR3. V was clipped by 1 base and J by 3 bases; unmatched bases: 5. Germline values: CDR1 SGHAT, CDR2 FQNNGV. The CDR3 coding sequence is TGTGCCAGCAGCTTAGCCGGGACAGGGGGTCTCTACGAGCAGTACTTC. Its protein is CASSLAGTGGLYEQYF.

This clone appeared a single time. The V and J genes are TRBV7-2 and TRBJ2-7; D unresolved. Trimming took off 5 bases at V and 6 bases at J, with 8 bases between the two ends. There are 11 residues in the CDR3. Germline assignment: CDR1 SGHTA and CDR2 FQGNSA. CDR3 bases: TGTGCCAGCAGCACCGAACTCGAGCAGTACTTC. It specifies CASSTELEQYF.

The chain couples TRBV29-1 to TRBJ2-4; 8 bases are shared with TRBD1. Trimming removed 6 bases from V and 5 bases from J; junction bases left unmatched: 9. There are 14 residues in the CDR3. Germline V gene lookup returns CDR1 SQVTM and CDR2 ANQGSEA. The CDR3 region has the DNA TGCAGCGTAAGTGTGGGACAGGTGGAAAACATTCAGTACTTC. This sequence encodes CSVSVGQVENIQYF.

This sequence joins TRBV29-1 and TRBJ1-3, with 8 bases aligning to TRBD1. In germline, CDR1 is SQVTM, CDR2 ANQGSEA. Trimming took 5 bases from V and 11 from J; bases not matched to a gene: 11. CDR3 size: 13 residues. CDR3: CSVRTGRWNSIYF. The CDR3 coding sequence is TGCAGCGTTCGGACAGGGCGGTGGAATTCCATATATTTT.

This sequence joins TRBV7-9 and TRBJ1-2; D might be TRBD1 (6 bases). CDR3 length equals 16 residues. Trimming cost V 5 bases and J 0 bases, with 16 bases left between them. Germline lookup yields CDR1 SEHNR and CDR2 FQNEAQ (reference sequence). The CDR3 loop is CASSARTELANYGYTF. CDR3 coding DNA: TGTGCCAGCAGCGCACGGACAGAGTTAGCTAACTATGGCTACACCTTC.

A remark on this clone: Other DNA sequences of this sample code for an identical CDR3. The chain employs TRBV6-5 and TRBJ2-3, with 9 bases identical to TRBD1. Trimming at V came to 6 bases and at J to 4 bases, leaving 5 bases not matched to a gene. The CDR3 contains 14 residues. In germline, CDR1 is MNHEY, CDR2 SVGAGI. The CDR3 DNA follows: TGTGCCAGCAGCCCGCGGACAGGGGCAGATACGCAGTATTTT. It encodes CASSPRTGADTQYF.

The CDR3 loop is CASNGENTEAFF. In DNA, the CDR3 is TGTGCCAGCAACGGAGAGAACACTGAAGCTTTCTTT. The chain combines TRBV9 with TRBJ1-1, with D unresolved. The germline V and J ends were trimmed by 6 bases and 1 base, with 7 bases remaining between them. The CDR3 length is 12 residues. Germline CDR1 is SGDLS and CDR2 is YYNGEE.